The 10 T cell receptor beta chains below come from one sample, sequenced in a study of blood T cell repertoires in COVID-19. Using immunoSEQ multiplex PCR, the repertoire was profiled, and TCRdb retains in-frame clones only, with some absent. The sample lists 100,000 to 150,000 clones; around 89% were seen once. The sequencing input was peripheral blood. The receptors were sampled from a man in his 60s with COVID-19, enrolled during active disease.

The J gene is TRBJ1-2, the V gene TRBV20-1, with 8 nucleotides matching TRBD1. Trimming took 3 bases from V and 3 from J; bases not matched to a gene: 9. The CDR3 is 15 residues long. Per the germline V gene, CDR1 is DFQATT and CDR2 is SNEGSKA (reference sequence). The CDR3 coding sequence is TGCAGTGCTAGTACCTCCGCGGGACAGGACTATGGCTACACCTTC. Protein: CSASTSAGQDYGYTF.

The chain links TRBV5-8 to TRBJ1-5; D is perhaps TRBD1 (5 bases). CDR3 length equals 15 residues. The germline gives CDR1 SGHTS, CDR2 YDEGEE. V lost 4 bases and J 1 base, leaving 12 bases between the germline ends. As DNA, the CDR3 is TGTGCCAGCAGCCAACAGGTTCACAGCAATCAGCCCCAGCATTTT. This translates into CASSQQVHSNQPQHF.

This clone was recorded once. V and J are TRBV24-1 and TRBJ2-3; a possible D gene is TRBD1 (6 bases). V was shortened by 3 bases and J by 5 bases, with 14 bases between the two germline ends. Germline assignment: CDR1 KGHDR and CDR2 SFDVKD. This CDR3 contains 15 residues. The CDR3 region has the DNA TGTGCCACCAGTGATACAGGGCCGGCGGGAGATACGCAGTATTTT. The encoded protein is CATSDTGPAGDTQYF.

The rearrangement uses TRBV7-2 and TRBJ1-5; 7 bases line up with TRBD1. Germline CDR1 is SGHTA and CDR2 is FQGNSA. The ends lost 5 bases at V and 2 bases at J; junction bases unmatched: 9. This CDR3 comprises 16 residues. This CDR3 reads CASSPIGGAGNQPQHF. The CDR3 DNA reads TGTGCCAGCAGCCCAATAGGGGGCGCGGGCAATCAGCCCCAGCATTTT.

This clone was picked up one time. The chain combines TRBV9 with TRBJ1-2, with 9 bases aligning to TRBD1. There are 15 residues in the CDR3. Losses at the gene ends were 0 bases for V and 6 bases for J; bases not matched to a gene: 6. Germline CDR1 reads SGDLS; CDR2 reads YYNGEE. The CDR3 DNA is TGTGCCAGCAGCGTAGGGGGGACAGGGCTCGATGGCTACACCTTC. Amino acids: CASSVGGTGLDGYTF. Variable domain in full (rest from reference TRBV9 and TRBJ1-2): DSGVTQTPKHLITATGQRVTLRCSPRSGDLSVYWYQQSLDQGLQFLIQYYNGEERAKGNILERFSAQQFPDLHSELNLSSLELGDSALYFCASSVGGTGLDGYTFGSGTRLTVV.

The rearrangement uses TRBV5-1 and TRBJ2-5; TRBD1 matches 7 bases. Looked up from germline, CDR1 is SGHRS and CDR2 is YFSETQ. V was clipped by 4 bases and J by 4 bases; unmatched bases: 19. This CDR3 spans 18 amino acids. The DNA for the CDR3 is TGCGCCAGCAGCCCCTTAGTAATCCGACAGGGAGAGCGAGAGACCCAGTACTTC. Translation: CASSPLVIRQGERETQYF.

CDR3 nucleotides: TGCGCCAGCAGCTTGGGGGGACTAGCGAGCGGTGAGCAGTTCTTC. Translating it yields CASSLGGLASGEQFF. The chain recombines TRBV5-1 with TRBJ2-1, with TRBD2 matching 10 bases. Germline trimming cut 0 bases from V and 9 bases from J; bases unmatched to any gene: 6. The CDR3 is made up of 15 amino acids. The germline V gene encodes CDR1 SGHRS and CDR2 YFSETQ.

This clone was found a few times. This sequence joins TRBV12-3 or TRBV12-4 and TRBJ1-1; D is unclear. The CDR3 runs 13 residues. Trimming pared 7 bases from V and 1 base from J, leaving 10 bases between. CDR3 DNA sequence: TGTGCCAGCATGAGGGCCCAGAACACTGAAGCTTTCTTT. Translated: CASMRAQNTEAFF.

The chain is built from TRBV5-1 and TRBJ1-2; 8 bases fit TRBD1. The germline gives CDR1 SGHRS, CDR2 YFSETQ. The junction had 10 bases not matched to a gene; V was cut back by 5 bases and J by 7 bases. This CDR3 contains 14 residues. DNA for the CDR3: TGCGCCAGCAGACCGGACAGGGAGAGGGGTGGCTACACCTTC. Translated, it gives CASRPDRERGGYTF.

The V call is TRBV28, the J call TRBJ2-1; 9 nucleotides agree with TRBD2. Germline CDR1 MDHEN, CDR2 SYDVKM. This CDR3 has 15 amino acids. The V segment lost 6 bases and the J segment 5 bases; nucleotides outside the gene matches: 8. CDR3 bases: TGTGCCAGCAGGGGAAGCGGGGGGAGGAACAATGAGCAGTTCTTC. Its translation is CASRGSGGRNNEQFF.